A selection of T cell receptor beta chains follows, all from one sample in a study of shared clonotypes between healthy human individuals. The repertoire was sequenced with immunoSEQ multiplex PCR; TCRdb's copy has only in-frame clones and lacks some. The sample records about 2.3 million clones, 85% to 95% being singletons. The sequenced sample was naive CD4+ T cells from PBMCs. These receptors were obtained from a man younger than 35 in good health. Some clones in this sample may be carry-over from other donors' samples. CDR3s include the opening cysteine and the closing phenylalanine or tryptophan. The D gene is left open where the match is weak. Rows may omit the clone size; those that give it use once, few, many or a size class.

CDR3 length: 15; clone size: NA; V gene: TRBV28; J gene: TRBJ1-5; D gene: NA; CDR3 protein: CASSLFLRGAQPQHF; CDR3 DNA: TGTGCCAGCAGTTTATTTTTACGGGGCGCTCAGCCCCAGCATTTT
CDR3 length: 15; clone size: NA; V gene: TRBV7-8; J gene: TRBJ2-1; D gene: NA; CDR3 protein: CASSSGPGPGFGQFF; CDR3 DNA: TGTGCCAGCAGCTCCGGACCGGGCCCGGGTTTCGGGCAGTTCTTC
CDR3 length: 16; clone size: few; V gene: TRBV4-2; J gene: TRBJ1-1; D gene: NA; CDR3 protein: CASSQERARENTEAFF; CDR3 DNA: TGTGCCAGCAGCCAAGAGCGAGCCAGGGAGAACACTGAAGCTTTCTTT
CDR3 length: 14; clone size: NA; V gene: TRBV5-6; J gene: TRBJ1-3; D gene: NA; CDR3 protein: CASSSARAGNTIYF; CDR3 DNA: TGTGCCAGCAGCTCAGCCAGGGCTGGAAACACCATATATTTT
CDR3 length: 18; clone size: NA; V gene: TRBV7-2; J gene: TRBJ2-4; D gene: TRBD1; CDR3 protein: CASSLVGGGTGKENIQYF; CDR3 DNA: TGTGCCAGCAGCTTAGTGGGGGGTGGGACAGGGAAAGAAAACATTCAGTACTTC
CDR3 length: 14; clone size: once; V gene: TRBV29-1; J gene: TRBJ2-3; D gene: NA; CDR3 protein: CSGGPTPHTDTQYF; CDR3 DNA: TGCAGCGGGGGCCCGACCCCCCACACAGATACGCAGTATTTT
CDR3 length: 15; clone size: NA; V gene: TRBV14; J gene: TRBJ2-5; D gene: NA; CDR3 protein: CASSPGAGGQETQYF; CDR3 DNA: TGTGCCAGCAGCCCGGGGGCAGGAGGACAAGAGACCCAGTACTTC
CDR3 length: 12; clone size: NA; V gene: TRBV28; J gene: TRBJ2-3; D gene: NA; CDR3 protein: CASSLATDTQYF; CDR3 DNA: TGTGCCAGCAGTTTGGCCACAGATACGCAGTATTTT
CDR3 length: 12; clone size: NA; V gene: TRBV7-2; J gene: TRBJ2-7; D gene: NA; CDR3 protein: CASRRDPYEQYF; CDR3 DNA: TGTGCCAGCAGGCGGGACCCCTACGAGCAGTACTTC
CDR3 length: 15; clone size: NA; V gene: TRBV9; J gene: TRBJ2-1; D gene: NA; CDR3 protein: CASSPTGTNYNEQFF; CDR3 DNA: TGTGCCAGCAGCCCAACCGGGACAAACTACAATGAGCAGTTCTTC
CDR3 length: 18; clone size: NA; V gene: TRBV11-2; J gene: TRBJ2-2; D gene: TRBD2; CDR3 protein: CASSLGSRAGGGTGELFF; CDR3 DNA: TGTGCCAGCAGCTTAGGGTCCCGGGCGGGAGGTGGGACCGGGGAGCTGTTTTTT
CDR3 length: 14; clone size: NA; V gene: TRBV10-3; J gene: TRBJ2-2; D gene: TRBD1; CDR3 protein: CASHLGQVTGELFF; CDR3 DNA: TGTGCCAGCCACCTGGGACAGGTCACCGGGGAGCTGTTTTTT
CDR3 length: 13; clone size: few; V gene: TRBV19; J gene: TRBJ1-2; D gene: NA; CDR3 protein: CASSTDMNYGYTF; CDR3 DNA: TGTGCCAGTAGTACGGACATGAACTATGGCTACACCTTC
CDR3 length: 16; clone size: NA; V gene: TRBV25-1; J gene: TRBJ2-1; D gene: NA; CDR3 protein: CASTLIGADGYNEQFF; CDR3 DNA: TGTGCCAGCACCTTAATAGGGGCGGACGGCTACAATGAGCAGTTCTTC
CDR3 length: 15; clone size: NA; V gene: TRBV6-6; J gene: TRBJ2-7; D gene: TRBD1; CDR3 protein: CASRMGQGVSYEQYF; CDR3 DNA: TGTGCCAGCAGAATGGGACAGGGGGTTTCCTACGAGCAGTACTTC
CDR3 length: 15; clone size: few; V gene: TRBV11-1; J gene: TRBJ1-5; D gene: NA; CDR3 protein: CASSLGTASNQPQHF; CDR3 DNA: TGTGCCAGCAGCTTAGGGACAGCAAGCAATCAGCCCCAGCATTTT
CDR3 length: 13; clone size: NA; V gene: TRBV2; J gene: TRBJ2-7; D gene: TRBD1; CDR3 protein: CASRRGQSYEQYF; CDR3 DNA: TGTGCCAGCAGAAGGGGACAGTCCTACGAGCAGTACTTC
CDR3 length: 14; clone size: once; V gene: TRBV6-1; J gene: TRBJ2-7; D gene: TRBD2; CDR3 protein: CASPTAGGPYEQYF; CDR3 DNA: TGTGCCAGCCCAACAGCGGGAGGGCCCTACGAGCAGTACTTC